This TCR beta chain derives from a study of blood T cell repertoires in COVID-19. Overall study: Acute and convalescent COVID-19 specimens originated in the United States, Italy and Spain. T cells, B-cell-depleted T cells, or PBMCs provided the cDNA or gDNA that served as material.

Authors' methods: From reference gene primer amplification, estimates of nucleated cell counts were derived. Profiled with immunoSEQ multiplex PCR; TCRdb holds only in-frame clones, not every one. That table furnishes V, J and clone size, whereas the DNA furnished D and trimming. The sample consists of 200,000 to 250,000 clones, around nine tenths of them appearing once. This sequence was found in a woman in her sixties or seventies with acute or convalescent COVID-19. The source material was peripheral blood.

CDR3 bases: TGTGCCAGCAGCTTAGAAAGGGGTAACTATGGCTACACCTTC. This encodes CASSLERGNYGYTF. The chain links TRBV11-2 to TRBJ1-2, with D possibly matching TRBD1 (5 bases). CDR1 is SGHAT, CDR2 FQNNGV, per germline. Deletions cut 0 bases from V and 1 base from J, with 6 bases between. This CDR3 is built from 14 residues.